This TCR beta chain came from a study of blood T cell repertoires in COVID-19. For the study at large: Sites in the United States, Italy and Spain provided acute and convalescent COVID-19 samples.

V lost 0 bases to trimming and J lost 1 base; unmatched junction nucleotides: 2. This CDR3 comprises 14 residues. Looked up from germline, CDR1 is GTSNPN and CDR2 is SVGIG (reference sequence). Methods used by the authors: By means of reference gene primer amplification, nucleated cell counts were estimated. TCRdb keeps only in-frame clones here, not all; method: immunoSEQ multiplex PCR. That table supplies the V and J calls and clone size; D and trimming were determined from the DNA. This table holds approximately 350,000 clones, roughly 87% found once. Resolution of symptoms, clearance, or two negative PCRs was present in recovered Cohort 3 donors. The sample holds a few counts of this clone.

The sequence came from a woman aged 50 to 60 who had recovered from COVID-19. The sample consisted of PBMCs or T cells enriched from blood (not recorded which). This sequence joins TRBV30 and TRBJ2-7; TRBD2 aligns across 8 bases. The CDR3 DNA is TGTGCCTGGAGTGTTTCGGGAGGGTCCTACGAGCAGTACTTC. Its translation is CAWSVSGGSYEQYF.